This T cell receptor (beta chain) was retrieved from a study of radiation and T cells in renal cell carcinoma. With respect to this clone: The antigen is not known.

Only in-frame clones appear in the TCRdb table, and some are missing; sequencing was by immunoSEQ multiplex PCR. The sample carries about 120,000 clones, 81% recorded once. Study findings and constraints: From baseline, blood top tumor clonotypes peaked at 2 weeks post-radiation. Without pretreatment biopsies, baseline tumor clonotype presence was undetermined.

Described time point: blood 2 weeks post-SBRT. This sample's treatment: 15 Gy SBRT to primary tumor, nephrectomy 4 weeks later. This sequence was found in a man aged 50 to 59 with renal cell carcinoma. The sample consisted of blood, taken from a patient whose treatment included radiotherapy and nephrectomy.

The CDR3 region is CASSLDRTTDTQYF. As DNA, the CDR3 is TGTGCCAGCAGCTTGGACAGAACCACAGATACGCAGTATTTT. The rearrangement joins TRBV5-5 to TRBJ2-3, with D hard to call. Trimming pared 0 bases from V and 2 bases from J, leaving 7 bases between. CDR1 is SGHKS, CDR2 YYEKEE, per germline (reference sequence). The CDR3 is 14 amino acids.